This T cell receptor (beta chain) was captured by sequencing in a study of T cells in localized non-small cell lung cancer. Generated by immunoSEQ multiplex PCR, the TCRdb table keeps only in-frame clones and is missing some. The sample has 2,500 to 3,000 clones; about a quarter are singletons. This CDR3 is built from 13 residues. The V gene's germline CDR1 is MDHEN and CDR2 SYDVKM. J was trimmed by 7 bases and V by 8 bases; bases with no gene match: 10. The sample here was normal lung tissue next to the tumor, taken before any cancer treatment. This TCR came from a man between 35 and 75 years old with stage I lung adenocarcinoma. The chain recombines TRBV28 with TRBJ2-5, with TRBD1 identical over 7 bases. Here the CDR3 reads CASARQGVGTQYF. The CDR3 bases are TGTGCCAGCGCAAGACAGGGTGTGGGGACCCAGTACTTC.